These 32 T cell receptor beta chains came from one sample sequenced in a study of T cells after yellow fever vaccination. TCRdb reprocessed the 5' RACE reads with MiXCR, giving one entry per CDR3 protein. The table lists roughly 140,000 distinct CDR3 sequences, roughly 8.2% of them singletons. This material consisted of CD4+ T cells sorted from PBMCs, taken 5 days after the yellow fever booster vaccination. These receptors originate from a man aged 25-40 years who received the YFV17D yellow fever vaccine.

This clonotype was observed many times. The chain recombines TRBV6-1 with TRBJ2-1; tentative D call: TRBD2 (5 bases). Trimming took 7 bases from V and 3 from J, leaving 19 bases between them. The CDR3 has 16 residues. Germline lookup yields CDR1 MNHNS and CDR2 SASEGT. The CDR3 DNA reads TGTGCCAGCACCACGGGGAGAGAGGGTCGCTACAATGAGCAGTTCTTC. Its protein is CASTTGREGRYNEQFF.

This clonotype was observed many times. CDR3 sequence (DNA): TGTGCCAGCAGCTTAGGCCGAAGGACAGGGTTCCGCTCCTACAATGAGCAGTTCTTC. This gives the protein CASSLGRRTGFRSYNEQFF. This rearrangement joins TRBV11-1 to TRBJ2-1; 8 nucleotides line up with TRBD1. This CDR3 region has 19 residues. V lost 1 base, J lost 0 bases, and 11 bases stayed unmatched. Germline V gives CDR1 SGHAT, CDR2 FQDESV (reference sequence).

There are many counts of this clonotype. This chain joins TRBV15 and TRBJ2-5; D perhaps matches TRBD2 (6 bases). From germline, CDR1 is LNHNV and CDR2 YYDKDF (reference sequence). The CDR3 loop spans 16 amino acids. Trimming removed 3 bases at V and 2 bases at J, with 16 bases between. Here the CDR3 DNA reads TGTGCCACCAGCAGGAGTCTGGGAGGTCTTCAAGAGACCCAGTACTTC. Translating it yields CATSRSLGGLQETQYF. Together with reference TRBV15 and TRBJ2-5, the CDR3 gives the full variable domain: DAMVIQNPRYQVTQFGKPVTLSCSQTLNHNVMYWYQQKSSQAPKLLFHYYDKDFNNEADTPDNFQSRRPNTSFCFLDIRSPGLGDTAMYLCATSRSLGGLQETQYFGPGTRLLVL.

This clonotype occurred many times. This sequence joins TRBV12-3 or TRBV12-4 and TRBJ1-5; D gene unclear. The CDR3 is made up of 14 amino acids. The V end was cut by 0 bases, the J end by 0 bases, with 3 bases between. The CDR3 protein is CASSLAVSNQPQHF. DNA of the CDR3: TGTGCCAGCAGTTTAGCCGTTAGCAATCAGCCCCAGCATTTT.

The sample holds many counts of this clonotype. The V call is TRBV5-1, the J call TRBJ1-5, with 7 nucleotides matching TRBD1. From germline, CDR1 is SGHRS and CDR2 YFSETQ. This CDR3 contains 13 residues. V shed 5 bases, J shed 4 bases, and the junction held 3 bases outside the gene matches. The CDR3 coding sequence is TGCGCCAGCAGGGGACAGCTAAATCAGCCCCAGCATTTT. It codes for CASRGQLNQPQHF.

This clonotype was observed many times. This rearrangement joins TRBV19 to TRBJ2-7; 8 nucleotides line up with TRBD1. With V trimmed by 4 bases and J by 4 bases, 9 bases remained unmatched. Germline V gene sequence: CDR1 LNHDA, CDR2 SQIVND (reference sequence). The CDR3 spans 15 residues. CDR3 residues: CASSTTGTGTYEQYF. The CDR3 DNA reads TGTGCCAGTAGTACGACGGGGACAGGAACGTACGAGCAGTACTTC. Variable domain in full (rest from reference TRBV19 and TRBJ2-7): DGGITQSPKYLFRKEGQNVTLSCEQNLNHDAMYWYRQDPGQGLRLIYYSQIVNDFQKGDIAEGYSVSREKKESFPLTVTSAQKNPTAFYLCASSTTGTGTYEQYFGPGTRLTVT.

There are a few counts of this clonotype. The DNA for the CDR3 is TGTGCCAGCAGTTTGAGCGGACAGGGGACACAAGAGACCCAGTACTTC. This codes for CASSLSGQGTQETQYF. This chain uses TRBV28 with TRBJ2-5, with 9 bases fitting TRBD1. Germline values: CDR1 MDHEN, CDR2 SYDVKM. The CDR3 runs 16 residues. J was trimmed by 2 bases and V by 3 bases; bases with no gene match: 7. Together with reference TRBV28 and TRBJ2-5, the CDR3 gives the full variable domain: DVKVTQSSRYLVKRTGEKVFLECVQDMDHENMFWYRQDPGLGLRLIYFSYDVKMKEKGDIPEGYSVSREKKERFSLILESASTNQTSMYLCASSLSGQGTQETQYFGPGTRLLVL.

This clonotype was counted ten times or more. The chain links TRBV12-3 or TRBV12-4 to TRBJ2-1, with D possibly TRBD2 on 6 matching bases. The CDR3 runs 11 residues. Deletions cut 7 bases from V and 7 bases from J, with 8 bases between. DNA of the CDR3: TGTGCCAGCACTCGGGGGAATGAGCAGTTCTTC. It codes for CASTRGNEQFF.

This clonotype was seen repeatedly, ten times or more. This chain connects TRBV25-1 to TRBJ2-4; 7 bases agree with TRBD1. V lost 3 bases to trimming and J lost 1 base; unmatched junction nucleotides: 0. This CDR3 has 14 residues. Germline CDR1 is MGHDK and CDR2 is SYGVNS. The CDR3 nucleotides read TGTGCCAGCAGTGAGACAGGGGCCAAAAACATTCAGTACTTC. The encoded protein is CASSETGAKNIQYF.

Ten or more counts support this clonotype. This rearrangement joins TRBV20-1 to TRBJ2-1; TRBD1 aligns across 10 bases. Germline V gene data show CDR1 as DFQATT and CDR2 as SNEGSKA (reference sequence). The CDR3 runs 16 residues. J lost 7 bases, V lost 3 bases, and 12 bases had no gene match. The CDR3 DNA reads TGCAGTGCTAGTCACCGGGACAGGGGAGTTGGGAATGAGCAGTTCTTC. Translating gives CSASHRDRGVGNEQFF.

This clonotype was counted ten times or more. The chain employs TRBV6-5 and TRBJ2-7; TRBD2 aligns across 13 bases. Germline V gene lookup returns CDR1 MNHEY and CDR2 SVGAGI. V lost 6 bases to trimming and J lost 5 bases; unmatched junction nucleotides: 7. The CDR3 runs 15 residues. CDR3 residues: CASRRGLAGIDEQYF. The CDR3 DNA follows: TGTGCCAGCAGAAGGGGACTAGCGGGAATCGACGAGCAGTACTTC.

The table lists this clonotype with many counts. The chain joins TRBV15 to TRBJ1-1; D possibly corresponds to TRBD1 (5 bases). The length of the CDR3 is 17 residues. Trimming removed 0 bases from V and 1 base from J, with 15 bases in between. The germline gives CDR1 LNHNV, CDR2 YYDKDF (reference sequence). In DNA, the CDR3 is TGTGCCACCAGCAGAGATCGAGGGGATGGAGGGAACACTGAAGCTTTCTTT. Its protein product is CATSRDRGDGGNTEAFF.

This clonotype was seen at least ten times. The V call is TRBV11-2, the J call TRBJ2-3; TRBD1 or TRBD2 may be the D gene (5 bases each). Germline assignment: CDR1 SGHAT and CDR2 FQNNGV. The CDR3 spans 15 residues. The V gene lost 1 base and the J gene lost 6 bases, with 14 bases spanning the gap. In nucleotides, the CDR3 is TGTGCCAGCAGCTTAGTATTGGATTGGGGGGATACGCAGTATTTT. It codes for CASSLVLDWGDTQYF.

This clonotype has ten or more counts. The gene calls are TRBV5-6 and TRBJ2-7; tentatively, D is TRBD1 (6 bases). The CDR3 length is 15 residues. V was cut by 1 base and J by 7 bases, with 18 bases left in between. CDR1 is SGHDT and CDR2 is YYEEEE in the germline V gene. This CDR3 reads CASSLTGLQSYEQYF. The CDR3, as DNA: TGTGCCAGCAGCTTGACAGGGCTACAGTCGTATGAGCAGTACTTC.

This clonotype was found many times. This rearrangement joins TRBV6-5 to TRBJ1-1; 8 nucleotides align to TRBD1. Germline V gene lookup returns CDR1 MNHEY and CDR2 SVGAGI. The CDR3 length is 13 residues. V lost 4 bases to trimming and J lost 3 bases; unmatched junction nucleotides: 1. The CDR3 protein is CASSSDRDTEAFF. The CDR3 bases are TGTGCCAGCAGTTCGGACAGGGACACTGAAGCTTTCTTT.

This clonotype occurred many times. This chain connects TRBV12-5 to TRBJ2-7, with D tentatively TRBD1 or TRBD2 (5 bases each). Germline values: CDR1 LGHNT, CDR2 FRNRAP. Trimming shortened V by 7 bases and J by 6 bases, and 19 bases separated the two germline ends. This CDR3 region has 14 residues. The CDR3 coding sequence is TGTGCTAGTGCCTTGCTACGGGGCGCCGGCGAGCAGTACTTC. It yields the protein CASALLRGAGEQYF.

This clonotype was counted ten times or more. This chain connects TRBV20-1 to TRBJ2-5; no firm D call. V lost 2 bases, J lost 1 base, and 11 bases lay in between. Germline V CDR1 and CDR2: DFQATT, SNEGSKA (reference sequence). The CDR3 is made up of 14 amino acids. Here the CDR3 DNA reads TGCAGTGCTAGACAGTCGGACCCCCAAGAGACCCAGTACTTC. Translated: CSARQSDPQETQYF.

This clonotype was observed at least ten times. The chain recombines TRBV29-1 with TRBJ2-3; 7 bases map to TRBD1. This CDR3 is built from 13 residues. V was pared by 8 bases and J by 8 bases, with 13 bases of the junction left unmatched. Germline V gives CDR1 SQVTM, CDR2 ANQGSEA. As DNA, the CDR3 is TGCAGCTTCTCAGGGGGTGCCCAGAGTACGCAGTATTTT. Translated: CSFSGGAQSTQYF.

This clonotype was seen a few times. The chain couples TRBV5-4 to TRBJ2-4, with D uncertain. Per the germline V gene, CDR1 is SGHNT and CDR2 is YYREEE (reference sequence). Trimming stripped 2 bases from V and 6 bases from J, with 12 bases between. This CDR3 contains 14 residues. The CDR3 sequence: CASSLGGARNIQYF. The CDR3 nucleotides are TGTGCCAGCAGCTTAGGCGGTGCGAGAAACATTCAGTACTTC.

This clonotype was found many times. The chain uses TRBV7-9 and TRBJ2-1; D may be TRBD2 (6 bases). V was shortened by 5 bases and J by 9 bases, with 11 bases between the two germline ends. This CDR3 has 12 amino acids. Germline lookup yields CDR1 SEHNR and CDR2 FQNEAQ (reference sequence). CDR3 loop: CASSNGGTEQFF. CDR3 bases: TGTGCCAGCAGCAATGGAGGGACTGAGCAGTTCTTC.

This clonotype was counted at least ten times. The chain uses TRBV12-3 or TRBV12-4 and TRBJ1-2; a weak D match, TRBD1 (6 bases). The CDR3 loop spans 13 amino acids. V dropped 5 bases and J dropped 8 bases, with 15 bases sitting between them. The CDR3 nucleotides are TGTGCCAGCAGTCCCGGACAGTCTGGGGGCTACACCTTC. Amino acid sequence: CASSPGQSGGYTF.

This clonotype has ten or more counts. The chain recombines TRBV12-3 or TRBV12-4 with TRBJ2-5; TRBD2 matches 8 bases. V lost 6 bases, J lost 3 bases, and 6 bases stayed unmatched. CDR3 length: 14 residues. CDR3 nucleotides: TGTGCCAGCAGCCTCGGGGGGGGTAAAGAGACCCAGTACTTC. Translation: CASSLGGGKETQYF.

This clonotype was found many times. This chain connects TRBV3-1 to TRBJ2-1; D unresolved. Germline V gives CDR1 LGHDT, CDR2 YNNKEL (reference sequence). V was pared by 3 bases and J by 3 bases, with 6 bases between. The CDR3 spans 13 residues. The CDR3 reads CASSHLLYNEQFF. The CDR3 DNA reads as TGTGCCAGCAGCCATTTACTCTACAATGAGCAGTTCTTC.

This clonotype has at least ten counts. The genes are TRBV3-1 and TRBJ2-1; D uncertain. Trimming took 1 base from V and 13 from J, leaving 11 bases between them. This CDR3 has 12 residues. Germline V gene sequence: CDR1 LGHDT, CDR2 YNNKEL (reference sequence). CDR3 bases: TGTGCCAGCAGCCAAGGACCCCAGGCTCAGTTCTTC. It encodes CASSQGPQAQFF.

This clonotype was counted ten times or more. The chain has TRBV7-8 and TRBJ2-2; the match to TRBD2 covers 11 bases. The junction had 2 bases not matched to a gene; V was cut back by 1 base and J by 4 bases. CDR3 size: 16 residues. Germline V gene lookup returns CDR1 SGHVS and CDR2 FQNEAQ. CDR3 sequence: CASSLGGTSGTGELFF. CDR3 nucleotide sequence: TGTGCCAGCAGCTTAGGCGGGACTAGCGGCACCGGGGAGCTGTTTTTT.

In its sample, this clonotype was seen many times. J is TRBJ2-7 and V is TRBV7-2; a weak D match, TRBD2 (6 bases). The germline V gene encodes CDR1 SGHTA and CDR2 FQGNSA. This CDR3 has 14 amino acids. Trimming took 6 bases from V and 7 from J, leaving 19 bases between them. The CDR3 spells CASRPGGALGEQYF. The CDR3 DNA reads as TGTGCCAGCAGACCTGGAGGGGCGCTGGGGGAGCAGTACTTC.

This clonotype showed up just a few times. This rearrangement joins TRBV5-4 to TRBJ2-6; 7 nucleotides line up with TRBD2. V trimming: 0 bases; J trimming: 0 bases; junction bases outside the gene matches: 24. The CDR3 spans 24 residues. CDR1 is SGHNT and CDR2 is YYREEE in the germline V gene (reference sequence). In DNA form, the CDR3 reads TGTGCCAGCAGCTTGGCTCCGGGGGGAGGACGGGAGGTGGGACTTGACTCTGGGGCCAACGTCCTGACTTTC. Translation: CASSLAPGGGREVGLDSGANVLTF.

This clonotype was seen at least ten times. The V and J genes are TRBV7-2 and TRBJ2-2; possibly TRBD2 for D (6 bases). Germline V gene lookup returns CDR1 SGHTA and CDR2 FQGNSA. This CDR3 is 15 amino acids long. The ends were cut back, 5 bases at V and 5 bases at J, with 15 bases in the middle. CDR3 sequence (DNA): TGTGCCAGCAGCCTAACCGGGACTCCGACCGGGGAGCTGTTTTTT. Amino acid sequence: CASSLTGTPTGELFF.

This clonotype has a count of ten or more. V is TRBV7-3 and J is TRBJ2-5, with D perhaps being TRBD1 or TRBD2 (5 bases each). From germline, CDR1 is SGHTA and CDR2 FQGTGA. The ends were cut back, 5 bases at V and 5 bases at J, with 12 bases in the middle. The CDR3 is made up of 13 amino acids. The chain's CDR3 is CASSPAGDETQYF. DNA of the CDR3: TGTGCCAGCAGCCCGGCTGGGGACGAGACCCAGTACTTC.

Remarks on this clonotype: A much more abundant neighbour one base away suggests this may be a read error. The chain recombines TRBV5-1 with TRBJ2-2, with D perhaps matching TRBD1 (6 bases). The CDR3 spans 16 residues. From germline, CDR1 is SGHRS and CDR2 YFSETQ. In DNA form, the CDR3 reads TGCGCCGGCAGCGAACAACCGGGACAATCCACCGGGGAGCTGTTTTTT. It codes for CAGSEQPGQSTGELFF.

This clonotype has at least ten counts. The rearrangement links TRBV5-5 to TRBJ2-2; D not resolved. The V end lost 0 bases, the J end lost 1 base, and 7 bases lay between the germline ends. Germline CDR1 and CDR2: SGHKS and YYEKEE (reference sequence). This CDR3 has 15 residues. CDR3 coding DNA: TGTGCCAGCAGCTTGGCCTACGGGAACACCGGGGAGCTGTTTTTT. Translation: CASSLAYGNTGELFF.

This clonotype was counted many times. The chain has TRBV7-9 and TRBJ2-1; D gene ambiguous. The CDR3 extends over 15 amino acids. Germline V CDR1 and CDR2: SEHNR, FQNEAQ (reference sequence). Between the trimmed V and J ends, which lost 1 base and 5 bases, there was a span of 12 bases. The CDR3 DNA reads TGTGCCAGCAGCTTAGGCGCGGTCATCGACAATGAGCAGTTCTTC. It encodes CASSLGAVIDNEQFF.